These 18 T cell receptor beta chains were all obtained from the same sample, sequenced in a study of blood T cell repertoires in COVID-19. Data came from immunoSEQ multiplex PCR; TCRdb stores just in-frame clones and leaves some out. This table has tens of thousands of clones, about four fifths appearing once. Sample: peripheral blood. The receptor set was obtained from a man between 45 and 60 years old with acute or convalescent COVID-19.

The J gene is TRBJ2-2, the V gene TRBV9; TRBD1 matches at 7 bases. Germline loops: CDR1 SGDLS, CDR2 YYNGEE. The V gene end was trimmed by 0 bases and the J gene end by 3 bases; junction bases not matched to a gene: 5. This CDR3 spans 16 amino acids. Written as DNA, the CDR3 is TGTGCCAGCAGCGTAGATACAGGGGATCACACCGGGGAGCTGTTTTTT. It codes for CASSVDTGDHTGELFF.

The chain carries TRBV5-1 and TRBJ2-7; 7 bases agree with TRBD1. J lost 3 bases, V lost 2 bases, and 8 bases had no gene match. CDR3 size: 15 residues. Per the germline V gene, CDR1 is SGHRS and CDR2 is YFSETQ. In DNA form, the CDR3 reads TGCGCCAGCAGCTTTCGGGACAGCGCGAACTACGAGCAGTACTTC. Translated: CASSFRDSANYEQYF.

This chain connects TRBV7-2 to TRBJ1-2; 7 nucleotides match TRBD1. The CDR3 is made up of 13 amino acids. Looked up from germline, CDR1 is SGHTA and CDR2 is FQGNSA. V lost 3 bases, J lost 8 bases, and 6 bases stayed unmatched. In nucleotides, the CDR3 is TGTGCCAGCAGCTTGCAGGGGGTCAGAGGCTACACCTTC. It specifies CASSLQGVRGYTF. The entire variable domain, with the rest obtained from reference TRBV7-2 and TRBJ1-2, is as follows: GAGVSQSPSNKVTEKGKDVELRCDPISGHTALYWYRQSLGQGLEFLIYFQGNSAPDKSGLPSDRFSAERTGGSVSTLTIQRTQQEDSAVYLCASSLQGVRGYTFGSGTRLTVV.

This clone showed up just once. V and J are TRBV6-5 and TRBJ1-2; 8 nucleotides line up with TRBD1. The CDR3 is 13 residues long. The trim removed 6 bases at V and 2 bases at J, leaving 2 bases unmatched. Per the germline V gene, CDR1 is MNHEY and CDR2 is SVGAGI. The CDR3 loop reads CASRTGANYGYTF. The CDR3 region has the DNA TGTGCCAGCAGGACAGGGGCAAACTATGGCTACACCTTC.

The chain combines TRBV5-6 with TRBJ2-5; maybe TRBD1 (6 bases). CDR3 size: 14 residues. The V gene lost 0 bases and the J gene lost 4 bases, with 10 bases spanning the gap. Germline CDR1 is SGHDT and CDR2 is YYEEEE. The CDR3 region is CASSLAGDLETQYF. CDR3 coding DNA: TGTGCCAGCAGCTTGGCAGGGGACCTAGAGACCCAGTACTTC.

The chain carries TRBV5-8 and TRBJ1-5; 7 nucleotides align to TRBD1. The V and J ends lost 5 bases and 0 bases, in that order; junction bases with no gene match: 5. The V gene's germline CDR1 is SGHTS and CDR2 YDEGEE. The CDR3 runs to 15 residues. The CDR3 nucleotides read TGTGCCAGCAGACCGACAGGGTATAGCAATCAGCCCCAGCATTTT. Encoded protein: CASRPTGYSNQPQHF.

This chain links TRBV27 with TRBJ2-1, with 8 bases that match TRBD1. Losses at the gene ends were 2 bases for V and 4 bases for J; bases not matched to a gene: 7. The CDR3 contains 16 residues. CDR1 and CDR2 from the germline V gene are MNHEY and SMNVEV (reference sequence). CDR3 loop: CASSLRSGTGYNEQFF. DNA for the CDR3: TGTGCCAGCAGTTTACGCTCCGGGACAGGTTACAATGAGCAGTTCTTC.

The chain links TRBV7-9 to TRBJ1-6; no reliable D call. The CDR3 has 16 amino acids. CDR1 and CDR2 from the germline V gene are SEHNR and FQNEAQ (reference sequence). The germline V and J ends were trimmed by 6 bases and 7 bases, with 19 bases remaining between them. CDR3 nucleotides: TGTGCCAGCAGTCCTAGCCTTGGACGGCAGAATTCACCCCTCCACTTT. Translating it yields CASSPSLGRQNSPLHF.

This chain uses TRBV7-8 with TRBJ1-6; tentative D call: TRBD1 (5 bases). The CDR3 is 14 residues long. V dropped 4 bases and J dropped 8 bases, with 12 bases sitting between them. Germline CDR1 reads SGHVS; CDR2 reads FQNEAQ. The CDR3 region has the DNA TGTGCCAGCAGCTGGGGGGGTATTTATTCACCCCTCCACTTT. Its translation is CASSWGGIYSPLHF.

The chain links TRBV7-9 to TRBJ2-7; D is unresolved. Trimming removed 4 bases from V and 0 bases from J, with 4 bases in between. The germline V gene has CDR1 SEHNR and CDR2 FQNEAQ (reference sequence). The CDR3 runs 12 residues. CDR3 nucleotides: TGTGCCAGCAGCTCAGTCTCCTACGAGCAGTACTTC. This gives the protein CASSSVSYEQYF.

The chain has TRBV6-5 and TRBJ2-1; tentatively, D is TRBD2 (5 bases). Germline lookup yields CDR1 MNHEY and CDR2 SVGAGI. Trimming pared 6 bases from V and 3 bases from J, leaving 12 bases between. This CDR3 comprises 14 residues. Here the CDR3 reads CASRAPAGYNEQFF. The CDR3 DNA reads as TGTGCCAGCAGGGCCCCCGCGGGCTACAATGAGCAGTTCTTC.

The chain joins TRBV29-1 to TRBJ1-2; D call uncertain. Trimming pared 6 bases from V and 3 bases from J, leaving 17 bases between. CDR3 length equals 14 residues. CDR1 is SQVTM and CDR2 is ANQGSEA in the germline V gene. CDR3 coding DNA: TGCAGCGTGACCCTTCCGGGTCTATACTATGGCTACACCTTC. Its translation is CSVTLPGLYYGYTF.

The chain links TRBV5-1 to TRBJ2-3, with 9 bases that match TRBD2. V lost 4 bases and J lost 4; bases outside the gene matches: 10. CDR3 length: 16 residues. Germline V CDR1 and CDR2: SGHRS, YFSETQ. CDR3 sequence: CASSEGLAGRADTQYF. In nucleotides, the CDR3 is TGCGCCAGCAGCGAGGGGCTAGCGGGGAGGGCAGATACGCAGTATTTT.

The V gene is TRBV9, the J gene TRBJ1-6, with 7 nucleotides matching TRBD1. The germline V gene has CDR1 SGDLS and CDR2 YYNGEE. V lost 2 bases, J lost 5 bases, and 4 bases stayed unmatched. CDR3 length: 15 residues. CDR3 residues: CASSVGQTNNSPLHF. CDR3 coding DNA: TGTGCCAGCAGCGTGGGACAGACGAATAATTCACCCCTCCACTTT.

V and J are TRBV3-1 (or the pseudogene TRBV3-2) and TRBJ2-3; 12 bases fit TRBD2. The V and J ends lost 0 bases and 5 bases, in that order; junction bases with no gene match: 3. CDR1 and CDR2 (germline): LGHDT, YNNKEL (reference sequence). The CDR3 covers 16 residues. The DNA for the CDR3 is TGTGCCAGCAGCCAAGATGAACTAGCGGGGGGAGATACGCAGTATTTT. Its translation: CASSQDELAGGDTQYF.

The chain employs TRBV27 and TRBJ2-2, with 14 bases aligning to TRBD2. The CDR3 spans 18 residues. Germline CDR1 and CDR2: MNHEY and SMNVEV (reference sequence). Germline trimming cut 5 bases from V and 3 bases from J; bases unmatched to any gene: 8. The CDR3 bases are TGTGCCAGCAGTCCGGGACTAGCGGGAGCGCTCTACACCGGGGAGCTGTTTTTT. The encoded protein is CASSPGLAGALYTGELFF.

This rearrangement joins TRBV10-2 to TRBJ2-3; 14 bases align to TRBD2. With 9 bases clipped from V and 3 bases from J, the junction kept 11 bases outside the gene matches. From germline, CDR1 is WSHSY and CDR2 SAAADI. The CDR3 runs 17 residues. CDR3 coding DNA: TGCGCCAGGCGGGGGACTAGCGGGAGTAGGATAACAGATACGCAGTATTTT. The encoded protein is CARRGTSGSRITDTQYF.

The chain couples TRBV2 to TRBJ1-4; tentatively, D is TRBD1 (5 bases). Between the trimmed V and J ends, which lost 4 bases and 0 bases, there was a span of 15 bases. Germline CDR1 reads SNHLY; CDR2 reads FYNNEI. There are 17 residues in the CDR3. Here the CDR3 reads CASSVWGRVTTNEKLFF. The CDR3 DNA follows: TGTGCCAGCAGTGTATGGGGCAGGGTAACAACTAATGAAAAACTGTTTTTT.